This T cell receptor beta chain was profiled in a study of OX40 agonist ivuxolimab in advanced cancers. Regarding the complete study: Ivuxolimab, which targeted the costimulatory receptor OX40 (CD134), was an agonistic, fully human IgG2 monoclonal antibody. Intravenous ivuxolimab was administered to patients every 2 weeks at six dose levels: 0.01, 0.1, 0.3, 1.5, 3 and 10 mg/kg. Of the 50 to 55 dose-escalation patients, hepatocellular carcinoma was present in roughly 19, melanoma in roughly 15, renal cell carcinoma in 9 and head and neck cancer in 9. A male proportion of almost 85% and a mean age of about 60 years, ranging from about 20 to 80, were recorded for the dose-escalation cohort. Prior anti-PD-1, anti-PD-L1 or anti-CTLA-4 therapy was permitted, and about two fifths of dose-escalation patients had received checkpoint inhibitors. Partial responses occurred in three dose-escalation patients, of whom one had hepatocellular carcinoma and two had cutaneous melanoma. Peripheral TCRbeta sequencing was intended to test whether TCR sequence diversity was altered and clonal T-cell expansion was caused by ivuxolimab. The monotherapy dose-escalation portion (N ≈ 52 patients) of the phase I ivuxolimab trial is reported in the paper.

Patients with autoimmune disease history or receiving systemic immunosuppression were excluded from the trial. Peripheral blood for TCR sequencing was drawn from every dose cohort at baseline, at cycle 4 day 1 and at cycle 7 day 1. Samples came from an open-label, multicenter, first-in-human phase I dose-escalation trial of ivuxolimab. The trial enrolled adults with locally advanced or metastatic head and neck squamous cell, hepatocellular, melanoma or renal cell carcinoma. CD4+ and CD8+ T cells were sorted separately from peripheral blood before TCR sequencing. For sequencing of the TCRbeta CDR3 region, genomic DNA was extracted from the sorted cells. TCRbeta CDR3 regions were sequenced using the immunoSEQ Assay. TCRdb's version of the immuneACCESS table is confined to in-frame rearrangements and falls short of the full clone set. An unresolved V gene accounts for under half of the shortfall where checked; the remainder is of unknown origin. The sample contains about 77,000 clones, over 75% of them found a single time. Clones ranked in the top ten supply less than 0.75% of the sample.

The paper as a whole reports these results and caveats: At doses of 0.1 to 3.0 mg/kg, clonal expansion of both CD4+ and CD8+ blood T cells was observed from baseline to week 6. Low levels of normalized T-cell clonal expansion were also seen in some patients who did not respond. On average, CD8+ T cells showed more expanded clones than CD4+ T cells after ivuxolimab. The antigen specificity of the clonally expanded peripheral T cells was not determined. In the 0.1-3.0 mg/kg groups, partial responders were among the patients with the lowest normalized peripheral clonal expansion, particularly in CD8+ T cells.

This clone was counted only a few times. Its recognized antigen is unknown. No much larger clonotype is one base removed from it; base qualities were not supplied. The CDR1 and CDR2 encoded by the germline V gene are SGDLS and YYNGEE. V lost 3 bases and J lost 4 bases; the stretch between them is 10 bases long. The CDR3 goes from the cysteine to the phenylalanine over 13 residues. Of all the DNA, just the CDR3 is kept, 39 bases in frame from base 1. Here the chain combines TRBV9 and TRBJ1-1; too little of a D gene remains to name it. The clonotype originates from an adult with an advanced solid tumor such as melanoma, head and neck, liver or kidney cancer. Material: CD4+ or CD8+ T cells sorted from blood, obtained in a trial of the OX40 agonist ivuxolimab. For the CDR3, the sequence is CASSAQWGTEAFF. The nucleotide sequence is given as TGTGCCAGCAGCGCCCAATGGGGCACTGAAGCTTTCTTT.